This entry features one T cell receptor (beta chain) sequence. Its antigen is not known. Profiled with immunoSEQ multiplex PCR; TCRdb holds only in-frame clones, not every one. The table lists 45,000 to 65,000 clones, about 88% of them singletons. The data originate from a study of cytomegalovirus exposure and HLA in healthy donors. General study findings and limits: Reports showed the classifier diagnosing cytomegalovirus status with high specificity and sensitivity. That first-cohort TCR clusters tended to co-occur in the 95 to 150 validation repertoires was found in a later analysis.

Germline V lookup: CDR1 ENHRY, CDR2 SYGVKD. Trimming removed 7 bases at V and 0 bases at J, with 10 bases between. This CDR3 is 13 amino acids long. The donors were members of the validation cohort comprising approximately 120 subjects, separate from the roughly 670-subject first cohort. The specimen sequenced was PBMCs. This chain connects TRBV10-3 to TRBJ2-7; D perhaps matches TRBD1 (5 bases). This receptor was obtained from a woman younger than 30 in good health and CMV-seronegative. For the CDR3, the DNA is TGTGCCATCAATCGGACAACCTCCTACGAGCAGTACTTC. This gives the protein CAINRTTSYEQYF.